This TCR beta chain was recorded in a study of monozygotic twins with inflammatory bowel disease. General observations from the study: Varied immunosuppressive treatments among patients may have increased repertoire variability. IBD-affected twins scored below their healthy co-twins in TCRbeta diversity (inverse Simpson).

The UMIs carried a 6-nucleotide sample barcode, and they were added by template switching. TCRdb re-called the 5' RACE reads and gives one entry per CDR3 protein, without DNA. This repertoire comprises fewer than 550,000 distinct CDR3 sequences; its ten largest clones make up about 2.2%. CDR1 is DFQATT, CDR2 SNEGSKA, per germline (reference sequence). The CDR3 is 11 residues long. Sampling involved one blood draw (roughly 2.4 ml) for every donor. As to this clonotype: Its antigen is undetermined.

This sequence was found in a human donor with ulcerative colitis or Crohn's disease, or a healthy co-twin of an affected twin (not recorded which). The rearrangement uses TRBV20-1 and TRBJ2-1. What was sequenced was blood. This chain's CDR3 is CSASQHNEQFF.